This T cell receptor (beta chain) was captured by sequencing in a study of T-cell reconstitution after alpha-beta-depleted transplantation in children (dated by TCRdb to about 2016). Study-wide context: Using TCR repertoire profiling, the study quantitatively followed how T-cell immune reconstitution unfolded in children after TCRalphabeta/CD19-depleted allogeneic hematopoietic cell transplantation.

This clonotype was recorded many times. Its antigen is still unknown. Base qualities are not recorded, but no much larger clone differs from it by a single base. The library came from PCR. Data came from an Illumina HiSeq 2500. TCR libraries were prepared with molecular barcoding, using unique molecular identifiers to normalize TCRbeta repertoire quantification. TCRdb itself trimmed the public reads at Q25 with fastp, ran MiXCR and retained productive beta chains. Merged by CDR3 protein, the rows form single entries marked with the most common genes and DNA. Counted in this sample were about 230,000 distinct CDR3 sequences; 12% of them appeared once. Around 3% of the sample rests with the top ten. The sample consisted of PBMCs from the stem cell graft donor, taken from the stem cell graft. This TCR derives from a human donor who donated a stem cell graft to a child with acute lymphoblastic leukemia.

DNA sequence: TGTGCCAGCAGCCCGCGTGGCAGGGTAGGCACTGAAGCTTTCTTT. This codes for CASSPRGRVGTEAFF. The chain joins TRBV13 to TRBJ1-1; possibly the D gene is TRBD1, per 5 matching bases. The junction shows trimming of 5 bases on V and 4 bases on J, plus 17 bases between the germline ends. From cysteine to phenylalanine, the CDR3 is 15 amino acids long. The only DNA kept is the CDR3, 45 bases in frame from the first base. CDR1 and CDR2, looked up from the germline V gene (reference sequence), are PRHDT and FYEKMQ.